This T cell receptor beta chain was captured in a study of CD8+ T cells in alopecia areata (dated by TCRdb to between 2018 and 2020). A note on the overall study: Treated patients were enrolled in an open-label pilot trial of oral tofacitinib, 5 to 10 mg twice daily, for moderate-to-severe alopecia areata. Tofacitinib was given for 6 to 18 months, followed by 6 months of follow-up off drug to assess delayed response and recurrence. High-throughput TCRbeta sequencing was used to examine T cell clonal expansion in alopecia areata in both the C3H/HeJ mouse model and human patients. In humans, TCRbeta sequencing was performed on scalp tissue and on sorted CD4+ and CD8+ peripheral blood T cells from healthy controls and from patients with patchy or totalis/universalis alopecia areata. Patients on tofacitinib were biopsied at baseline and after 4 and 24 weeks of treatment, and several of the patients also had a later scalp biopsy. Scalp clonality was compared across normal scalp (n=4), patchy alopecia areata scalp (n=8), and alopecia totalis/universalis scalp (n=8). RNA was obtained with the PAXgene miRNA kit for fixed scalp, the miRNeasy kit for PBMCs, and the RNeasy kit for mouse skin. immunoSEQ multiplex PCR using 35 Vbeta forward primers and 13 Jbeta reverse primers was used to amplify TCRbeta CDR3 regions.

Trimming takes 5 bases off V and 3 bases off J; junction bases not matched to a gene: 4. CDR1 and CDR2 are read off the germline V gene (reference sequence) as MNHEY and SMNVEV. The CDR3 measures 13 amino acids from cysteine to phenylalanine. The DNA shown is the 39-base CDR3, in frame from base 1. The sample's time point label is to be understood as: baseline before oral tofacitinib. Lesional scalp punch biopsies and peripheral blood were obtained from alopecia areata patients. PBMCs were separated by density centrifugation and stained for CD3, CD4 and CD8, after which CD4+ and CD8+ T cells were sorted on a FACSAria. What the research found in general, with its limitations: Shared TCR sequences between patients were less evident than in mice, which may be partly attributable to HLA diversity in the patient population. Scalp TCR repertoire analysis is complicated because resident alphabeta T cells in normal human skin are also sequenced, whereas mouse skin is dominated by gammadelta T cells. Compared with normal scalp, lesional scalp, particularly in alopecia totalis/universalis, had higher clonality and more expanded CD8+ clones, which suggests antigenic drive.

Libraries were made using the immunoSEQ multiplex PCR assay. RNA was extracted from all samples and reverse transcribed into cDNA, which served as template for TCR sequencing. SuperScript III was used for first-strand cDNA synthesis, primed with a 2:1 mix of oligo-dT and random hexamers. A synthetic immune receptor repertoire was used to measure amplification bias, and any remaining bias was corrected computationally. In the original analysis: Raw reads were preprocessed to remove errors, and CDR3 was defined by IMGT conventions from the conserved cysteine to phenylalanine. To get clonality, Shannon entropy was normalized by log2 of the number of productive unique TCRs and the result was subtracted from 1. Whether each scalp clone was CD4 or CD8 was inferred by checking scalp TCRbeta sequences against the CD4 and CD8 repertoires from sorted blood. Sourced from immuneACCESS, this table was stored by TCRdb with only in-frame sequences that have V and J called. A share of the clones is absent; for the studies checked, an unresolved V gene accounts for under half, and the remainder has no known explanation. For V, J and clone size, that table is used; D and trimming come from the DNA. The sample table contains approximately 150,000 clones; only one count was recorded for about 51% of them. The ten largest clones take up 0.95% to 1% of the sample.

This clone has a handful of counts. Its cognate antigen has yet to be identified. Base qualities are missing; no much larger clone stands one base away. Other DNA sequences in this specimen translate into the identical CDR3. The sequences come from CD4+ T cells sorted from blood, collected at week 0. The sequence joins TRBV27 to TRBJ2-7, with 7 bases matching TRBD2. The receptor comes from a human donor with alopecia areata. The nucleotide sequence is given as TGTGCCAGCAGTCTCGAGCGGGGCTACGAGCAGTACTTC. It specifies CASSLERGYEQYF.